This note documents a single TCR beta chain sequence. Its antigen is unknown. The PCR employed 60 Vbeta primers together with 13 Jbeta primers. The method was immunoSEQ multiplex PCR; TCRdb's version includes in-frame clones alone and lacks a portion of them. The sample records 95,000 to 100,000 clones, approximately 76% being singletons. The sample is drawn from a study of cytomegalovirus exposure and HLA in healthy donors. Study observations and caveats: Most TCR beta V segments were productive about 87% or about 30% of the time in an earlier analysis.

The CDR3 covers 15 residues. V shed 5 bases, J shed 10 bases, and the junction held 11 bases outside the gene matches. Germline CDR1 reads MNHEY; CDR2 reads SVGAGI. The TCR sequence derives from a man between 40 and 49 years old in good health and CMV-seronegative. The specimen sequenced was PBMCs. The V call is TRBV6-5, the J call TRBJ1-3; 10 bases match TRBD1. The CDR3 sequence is CASSRGGGQGNTIYF. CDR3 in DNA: TGTGCCAGCAGTCGGGGTGGGGGACAGGGGAATACCATATATTTT.